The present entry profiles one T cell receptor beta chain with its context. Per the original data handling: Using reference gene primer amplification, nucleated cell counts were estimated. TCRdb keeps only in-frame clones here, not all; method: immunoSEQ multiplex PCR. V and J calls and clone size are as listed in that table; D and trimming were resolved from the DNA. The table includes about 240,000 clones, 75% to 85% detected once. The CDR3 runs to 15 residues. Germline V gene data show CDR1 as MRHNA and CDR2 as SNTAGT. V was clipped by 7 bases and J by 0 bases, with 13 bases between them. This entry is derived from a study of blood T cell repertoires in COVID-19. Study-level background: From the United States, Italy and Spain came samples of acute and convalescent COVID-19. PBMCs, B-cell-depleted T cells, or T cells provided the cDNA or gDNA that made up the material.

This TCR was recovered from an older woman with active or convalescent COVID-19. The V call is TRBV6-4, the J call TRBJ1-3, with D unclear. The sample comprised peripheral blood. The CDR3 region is CASIGHRGSGNTIYF. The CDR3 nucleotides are TGTGCCAGCATTGGCCACCGGGGCTCTGGAAACACCATATATTTT.